The 6 T cell receptor beta chains listed next were all sequenced from one sample in a study of blood T cell repertoires in COVID-19. Produced via immunoSEQ multiplex PCR; TCRdb's table is partial and in-frame only. The data contain 200,000 to 250,000 clones, around four fifths of them singletons. Sequenced input: peripheral blood. Receptor source: a woman aged 60 to 75 who had recovered from COVID-19.

The chain joins TRBV10-3 to TRBJ1-1; 7 bases are a match to TRBD1. The CDR3 runs to 15 residues. Germline CDR1 ENHRY, CDR2 SYGVKD. Trimming cost V 5 bases and J 3 bases; bases outside gene matches: 9. CDR3 amino acids: CAISRRGRGDTEAFF. The CDR3, as DNA: TGTGCCATCAGTCGGAGGGGCAGGGGGGACACTGAAGCTTTCTTT.

This chain joins TRBV19 and TRBJ2-2; the D gene is possibly TRBD1 (5 bases). The CDR3 covers 15 residues. Germline V CDR1 and CDR2: LNHDA, SQIVND (reference sequence). Trimming left V 7 bases short and J 4 bases short, with 16 bases between. The CDR3 bases are TGTGCCAGTACCCCAGGGCTAGAGATCACCGGGGAGCTGTTTTTT. It translates to CASTPGLEITGELFF.

CDR3 DNA sequence: TGTGCCAGCAGTGGACTAGCGGGGGGGATCGACGAGCAGTACTTC. Amino acids: CASSGLAGGIDEQYF. The chain joins TRBV2 to TRBJ2-7; TRBD2 matches at 14 bases. The V gene end was trimmed by 4 bases and the J gene end by 5 bases; junction bases not matched to a gene: 4. The CDR3 length is 15 residues. Germline lookup yields CDR1 SNHLY and CDR2 FYNNEI.

The V call is TRBV11-2, the J call TRBJ2-7; D is possibly TRBD1 (6 bases). Germline assignment: CDR1 SGHAT and CDR2 FQNNGV. V was clipped by 1 base and J by 0 bases, with 10 bases between them. The CDR3 totals 15 residues. The CDR3 DNA reads as TGTGCCAGCAGCTTAGGTCCAGGGGCCTCCTACGAGCAGTACTTC. Its protein is CASSLGPGASYEQYF. Full variable domain (missing parts from reference TRBV11-2 and TRBJ2-7): EAGVAQSPRYKIIEKRQSVAFWCNPISGHATLYWYQQILGQGPKLLIQFQNNGVVDDSQLPKDRFSAERLKGVDSTLKIQPAKLEDSAVYLCASSLGPGASYEQYFGPGTRLTVT.

The chain couples TRBV5-4 to TRBJ2-5, with TRBD2 matching over 13 bases. With V trimmed by 2 bases and J by 4 bases, 2 bases remained unmatched. The CDR3 has 15 amino acids. Germline V gene lookup returns CDR1 SGHNT and CDR2 YYREEE (reference sequence). CDR3 region: CASSLGTSGAETQYF. CDR3 bases: TGTGCCAGCAGCTTAGGGACTAGCGGGGCAGAGACCCAGTACTTC. Drawing the rest from reference TRBV5-4 and TRBJ2-5, the complete variable domain is ETGVTQSPTHLIKTRGQQVTLRCSSQSGHNTVSWYQQALGQGPQFIFQYYREEENGRGNFPPRFSGLQFPNYSSELNVNALELDDSALYLCASSLGTSGAETQYFGPGTRLLVL.

The chain employs TRBV9 and TRBJ2-3; 11 bases are a match to TRBD2. In germline, CDR1 is SGDLS, CDR2 YYNGEE. V shed 0 bases, J shed 0 bases, and the junction held 6 bases outside the gene matches. This CDR3 region has 18 residues. CDR3 sequence: CASSVESSGGTSTDTQYF. The CDR3, as DNA: TGTGCCAGCAGCGTAGAGTCTAGCGGGGGGACTAGCACAGATACGCAGTATTTT. The whole variable domain, remainder taken from reference TRBV9 and TRBJ2-3, is DSGVTQTPKHLITATGQRVTLRCSPRSGDLSVYWYQQSLDQGLQFLIQYYNGEERAKGNILERFSAQQFPDLHSELNLSSLELGDSALYFCASSVESSGGTSTDTQYFGPGTRLTVL.